These 32 T cell receptor beta chains originate from one sample sequenced in a study of beta chain features in type 1 diabetes. Expressed TCRB transcripts were sequenced because the isolated RNA had all been reverse transcribed beforehand. Sequencing used immunoSEQ multiplex PCR; TCRdb keeps in-frame clones, though not all of them. The sample lists around 310,000 clones, roughly 12% occurring once. Study-wide points: In all four CD4+ subsets, TCRB CDR3 length was significantly, moderately reduced in type 1 diabetes.

Their target antigens are unknown. The sequenced material came from naive CD4+ T cells from blood. The receptors originated from a woman under 30 with type 1 diabetes.

This clone occurred a few times. This chain links TRBV28 with TRBJ2-3; TRBD1 matches 12 bases. The CDR3 is 16 residues long. V shed 5 bases and J 5 bases; nucleotides not matched to a gene: 8. Per germline, CDR1 MDHEN and CDR2 SYDVKM. The CDR3 coding sequence is TGTGCCAGCAGTCCACCGGGACAGGGGGCTGGAGATACGCAGTATTTT. Protein: CASSPPGQGAGDTQYF.

This clone has more than one count but fewer than ten. The genes are TRBV28 and TRBJ2-5, with TRBD2 matching 7 bases. The V and J ends lost 5 bases and 5 bases, in that order; junction bases with no gene match: 5. The V gene's germline CDR1 is MDHEN and CDR2 SYDVKM. The CDR3 consists of 13 residues. The CDR3 sequence is CASSGAGVETQYF. The CDR3 nucleotides read TGTGCCAGCAGTGGGGCGGGAGTCGAGACCCAGTACTTC.

The genes are TRBV21-1 and TRBJ2-1; TRBD2, the D gene given by the table, was not confirmed from the DNA. TRBV21-1 is reported as a pseudogene. The CDR3 loop spans 12 amino acids. The CDR3 loop is CASSKADNEQFF. In DNA form, the CDR3 reads TGTGCCAGCAGCAAAGCCGACAATGAGCAGTTCTTC.

This sequence joins TRBV7-9 and TRBJ2-7; the match to TRBD2 covers 10 bases. CDR1 is SEHNR and CDR2 is FQNEAQ in the germline V gene (reference sequence). Trimming cost V 1 base and J 4 bases; bases outside gene matches: 10. The CDR3 totals 17 residues. For the CDR3, the DNA is TGTGCCAGCAGCTTAGAGAGCGGGAGGGCTATGCTGTACGAGCAGTACTTC. Encoded protein: CASSLESGRAMLYEQYF. The full variable domain, in which reference TRBV7-9 and TRBJ2-7 provide the parts outside the CDR3, is DTGVSQNPRHKITKRGQNVTFRCDPISEHNRLYWYRQTLGQGPEFLTYFQNEAQLEKSRLLSDRFSAERPKGSFSTLEIQRTEQGDSAMYLCASSLESGRAMLYEQYFGPGTRLTVT.

The chain joins TRBV11-2 to TRBJ2-1; D unclear. The length of the CDR3 is 14 residues. The V end was cut by 3 bases, the J end by 0 bases, with 6 bases between. Germline V CDR1 and CDR2: SGHAT, FQNNGV. DNA of the CDR3: TGTGCCAGCAGCTTTAGTAGCTCCTACAATGAGCAGTTCTTC. It codes for CASSFSSSYNEQFF.

The V and J genes are TRBV7-2 and TRBJ2-1; D not certain. The length of the CDR3 is 12 residues. The germline V and J ends were trimmed by 7 bases and 7 bases, with 11 bases remaining between them. Germline loops: CDR1 SGHTA, CDR2 FQGNSA. The CDR3: CASTLSWNEQFF. CDR3 DNA: TGTGCCAGCACCTTGAGTTGGAATGAGCAGTTCTTC.

The table lists this clone with a few counts. The chain recombines TRBV27 with TRBJ2-5; tentatively, D is TRBD1 (6 bases). This CDR3 spans 15 amino acids. V gave up 5 bases and J gave up 1 base, with 14 bases separating them. Germline V gene lookup returns CDR1 MNHEY and CDR2 SMNVEV (reference sequence). CDR3 sequence reads: CASSRRRTAQETQYF. The CDR3 DNA sequence: TGTGCCAGCAGTCGCCGCCGGACAGCCCAAGAGACCCAGTACTTC.

CDR3: CAWSVVGGPPGELFF. Here the CDR3 DNA reads TGTGCCTGGAGTGTGGTAGGGGGCCCGCCCGGGGAGCTGTTTTTT. This chain uses TRBV30 with TRBJ2-2; the match to TRBD1 covers 7 bases. V lost 0 bases, J lost 6 bases, and 7 bases stayed unmatched. Germline loops: CDR1 GTSNPN, CDR2 SVGIG (reference sequence). This CDR3 spans 15 amino acids.

The rearrangement links TRBV5-1 to TRBJ1-1; 8 bases are a match to TRBD1. The junction had 2 bases not matched to a gene; V was cut back by 3 bases and J by 7 bases. The CDR3 has 12 amino acids. Germline values: CDR1 SGHRS, CDR2 YFSETQ. In DNA, the CDR3 is TGCGCCAGCAGCTCACAGGGGGGTGAAGCTTTCTTT. Amino acids: CASSSQGGEAFF.

This clone was counted between two and nine times. The chain joins TRBV28 to TRBJ2-4, with 11 bases matching TRBD1. The J segment lost 0 bases and the V segment lost 10 bases, leaving 8 bases of the junction unmatched. Germline CDR1 reads MDHEN; CDR2 reads SYDVKM. The CDR3 has 16 residues. CDR3 region: CAINPGQGEAKNIQYF. DNA of the CDR3: TGTGCCATCAACCCGGGACAGGGGGAAGCCAAAAACATTCAGTACTTC.

This chain links TRBV20-1 with TRBJ2-5, with a weak D call TRBD1 (5 bases). Germline V gives CDR1 DFQATT, CDR2 SNEGSKA (reference sequence). V dropped 6 bases and J dropped 5 bases, with 10 bases sitting between them. This CDR3 has 11 amino acids. The CDR3: CSAPRAETQYF. In nucleotides, the CDR3 is TGCAGTGCGCCCAGGGCGGAGACCCAGTACTTC.

The V gene is TRBV29-1, the J gene TRBJ2-2, with 7 bases matching TRBD1. The CDR3 is made up of 12 amino acids. The trim removed 5 bases at V and 6 bases at J, leaving 3 bases unmatched. Germline V gene sequence: CDR1 SQVTM, CDR2 ANQGSEA. The CDR3 DNA reads as TGCAGCGTTACAGGGGTGGCCGGGGAGCTGTTTTTT. Its protein is CSVTGVAGELFF.

This chain links TRBV7-8 with TRBJ2-1; a weak D match, TRBD2 (5 bases). Between the trimmed V and J ends, which lost 5 bases and 2 bases, there was a span of 10 bases. CDR3 length equals 14 residues. Germline CDR1 is SGHVS and CDR2 is FQNEAQ. This CDR3 is CASSGLRAYNEQFF. The CDR3 DNA follows: TGTGCCAGCAGCGGCTTGCGGGCCTACAATGAGCAGTTCTTC.

The rearrangement joins TRBV30 to TRBJ1-3, with D tentatively TRBD1 (6 bases). Trimming removed 1 base at V and 4 bases at J, with 20 bases between. The CDR3 length is 17 residues. Per germline, CDR1 GTSNPN and CDR2 SVGIG (reference sequence). In nucleotides, the CDR3 is TGTGCCTGGAGTGCCACCAAAAAGGACAGCAGAGGAAACACCATATATTTT. This sequence encodes CAWSATKKDSRGNTIYF.

This clone showed up just a few times. The chain links TRBV7-9 to TRBJ2-1; 7 bases line up with TRBD1. The germline V gene has CDR1 SEHNR and CDR2 FQNEAQ (reference sequence). V lost 5 bases and J lost 8; bases outside the gene matches: 9. The CDR3 is 14 residues long. The CDR3 is CASSPDRVFDEQFF. In nucleotides, the CDR3 is TGTGCCAGCAGCCCCGACAGGGTTTTCGATGAGCAGTTCTTC.

This clone was found a few times. The chain combines TRBV29-1 with TRBJ2-3; 7 positions match TRBD2. V trimming: 4 bases; J trimming: 0 bases; junction bases outside the gene matches: 7. Looked up from germline, CDR1 is SQVTM and CDR2 is ANQGSEA. The CDR3 is made up of 15 amino acids. Here the CDR3 reads CSVGMLAASTDTQYF. In nucleotides, the CDR3 is TGCAGCGTTGGTATGCTAGCGGCAAGCACAGATACGCAGTATTTT.

Ten or more counts support this clone. This chain connects TRBV23-1 to TRBJ2-2; D uncertain. Being an ORF, TRBV23-1 has a function that is uncertain. V lost 6 bases and J lost 3, with 8 bases in between. CDR3 length: 13 amino acids. This CDR3 reads CASRFQDTGELFF. CDR3 DNA sequence: TGCGCCAGCAGATTCCAGGACACCGGGGAGCTGTTTTTT.

Only a few counts were recorded for this clone. The chain is built from TRBV2 and TRBJ1-2, with D perhaps matching TRBD1 (6 bases). This CDR3 spans 12 amino acids. Trimming pared 7 bases from V and 8 bases from J, leaving 14 bases between. Germline CDR1 and CDR2: SNHLY and FYNNEI. The CDR3 sequence: CASTISRGGYTF. CDR3 nucleotides: TGTGCCAGCACTATAAGTAGGGGGGGCTACACCTTC.

The chain recombines TRBV4-3 with TRBJ1-5; 7 nucleotides line up with TRBD1. J lost 5 bases, V lost 0 bases, and 7 bases had no gene match. In germline, CDR1 is LGHNA, CDR2 YSLEER. The CDR3 runs to 16 residues. CDR3 region: CASSQDRRQGYQPQHF. As DNA, the CDR3 is TGCGCCAGCAGCCAAGATAGGCGACAGGGTTATCAGCCCCAGCATTTT.

This chain joins TRBV5-6 and TRBJ2-6; 7 bases match TRBD1. The CDR3 covers 15 residues. CDR1 SGHDT and CDR2 YYEEEE come from the germline V gene. Trimming cost V 4 bases and J 3 bases; bases outside gene matches: 4. For the CDR3, the DNA is TGTGCCAGCAGCGGCGGACAGGTTGGGGCCAACGTCCTGACTTTC. It yields the protein CASSGGQVGANVLTF.

This clone has just a few counts. The chain joins TRBV30 to TRBJ1-5; D call uncertain. V was trimmed by 1 base and J by 2 bases, leaving 9 bases between them. The CDR3 covers 14 residues. Germline CDR1 is GTSNPN and CDR2 is SVGIG (reference sequence). This CDR3 is CAWSDLRGNQPQHF. The CDR3 coding sequence is TGTGCCTGGAGTGATCTTCGGGGCAATCAGCCCCAGCATTTT.

Concerning this clone: The same CDR3 can be traced to other DNA sequences in this sample. The chain has TRBV5-4 and TRBJ2-7, with 9 nucleotides matching TRBD1. CDR1 is SGHNT and CDR2 is YYREEE in the germline V gene (reference sequence). V lost 5 bases to trimming and J lost 3 bases; unmatched junction nucleotides: 3. The CDR3 sequence is 13 residues long. The CDR3 spells CASSWDRVYEQYF. CDR3 in DNA: TGTGCCAGCAGTTGGGACAGGGTCTACGAGCAGTACTTC.

This clone was picked up a small number of times. The chain links TRBV11-2 to TRBJ2-1; 8 positions agree with TRBD2. Looked up from germline, CDR1 is SGHAT and CDR2 is FQNNGV. With V trimmed by 5 bases and J by 3 bases, 9 bases remained unmatched. This CDR3 spans 16 amino acids. CDR3 bases: TGTGCCAGCAGCCCCTACGGGAGGGCCTACTACAATGAGCAGTTCTTC. It is translated as CASSPYGRAYYNEQFF. Full variable domain (remainder filled in from reference TRBV11-2 and TRBJ2-1): EAGVAQSPRYKIIEKRQSVAFWCNPISGHATLYWYQQILGQGPKLLIQFQNNGVVDDSQLPKDRFSAERLKGVDSTLKIQPAKLEDSAVYLCASSPYGRAYYNEQFFGPGTRLTVL.

This clone has a count of ten or more. V is TRBV15 and J is TRBJ2-3, with D perhaps TRBD1 (5 bases). CDR3 length: 14 residues. Trimming left V 6 bases short and J 6 bases short, with 16 bases between. Germline loops: CDR1 LNHNV, CDR2 YYDKDF (reference sequence). For the CDR3, the DNA is TGTGCCACCAGGTGGTCAGGGCCAGGTGATACGCAGTATTTT. Amino acid sequence: CATRWSGPGDTQYF.

This chain connects TRBV9 to TRBJ2-5; D may be TRBD1 (6 bases). The J call may not be correct, given that the DNA end is closer to TRBJ2-7. Germline CDR1 and CDR2: SGDLS and YYNGEE. The CDR3 covers 16 residues. The CDR3 here is CASSVDPGTRGHEQYF. The DNA for the CDR3 is TGTGCCAGCAGCGTAGACCCCGGGACAAGGGGCCACGAGCAGTACTTC.

This clone appeared a few times. V gene TRBV7-9 combines with J gene TRBJ2-1; 10 bases fit TRBD1. V shed 4 bases, J shed 7 bases, and the junction held 7 bases outside the gene matches. Germline lookup yields CDR1 SEHNR and CDR2 FQNEAQ (reference sequence). The CDR3 consists of 15 residues. In DNA, the CDR3 is TGTGCCAGCAGCTCCCAGGACAGGGGGGGGAATGAGCAGTTCTTC. Protein product: CASSSQDRGGNEQFF.

The CDR3 spells CASSSKQGWHEQYF. As DNA, the CDR3 is TGTGCCAGCAGCTCCAAACAGGGTTGGCACGAGCAGTACTTC. The chain joins TRBV7-9 to TRBJ2-7, with D perhaps TRBD1 (6 bases). V shed 4 bases and J shed 5 bases, with 15 bases lying between them. The CDR3 has 14 residues. The germline V gene encodes CDR1 SEHNR and CDR2 FQNEAQ (reference sequence).

The genes are TRBV5-1 and TRBJ1-1; D gene unclear. The CDR3 has 15 residues. Trimming cost V 2 bases and J 0 bases, with 11 bases left between them. Germline-derived CDR1 and CDR2 are SGHRS and YFSETQ. CDR3 residues: CASSLIPQLNTEAFF. The CDR3 bases are TGCGCCAGCAGCTTAATCCCTCAGTTGAACACTGAAGCTTTCTTT.

The gene calls are TRBV27 and TRBJ2-1, with TRBD2 matching 9 bases. Losses at the gene ends were 9 bases for V and 2 bases for J; bases not matched to a gene: 14. CDR1 and CDR2 (germline): MNHEY, SMNVEV (reference sequence). The length of the CDR3 is 17 residues. For the CDR3, the DNA is TGTGCCAGTCCCGGGGATAGCGGGGGTTTCCCCTACAATGAGCAGTTCTTC. Translated, it gives CASPGDSGGFPYNEQFF.

The chain carries TRBV6-5 and TRBJ2-3; D might be TRBD1 (5 bases). Germline V gene lookup returns CDR1 MNHEY and CDR2 SVGAGI. CDR3 size: 15 residues. The V gene lost 2 bases and the J gene lost 0 bases, with 9 bases spanning the gap. CDR3 sequence (DNA): TGTGCCAGCAGTTACAGGACACCCAGCACAGATACGCAGTATTTT. It codes for CASSYRTPSTDTQYF.

In this sample, this clone turned up a few times. The chain combines TRBV9 with TRBJ2-3, with D possibly being TRBD2 (5 bases). V was shortened by 1 base and J by 10 bases, with 16 bases between the two germline ends. The CDR3 runs 14 residues. The germline CDR1 and CDR2 sequences are SGDLS and YYNGEE. The CDR3 coding sequence is TGTGCCAGCAGCGTATCCCTAGCCCTTGGCCCGCAGTATTTT. It is translated as CASSVSLALGPQYF.

This clone was detected a few times. This chain connects TRBV5-4 to TRBJ2-7; possible D gene TRBD1, 6 bases. Germline V gene lookup returns CDR1 SGHNT and CDR2 YYREEE (reference sequence). Trimming took 5 bases from V and 3 from J, leaving 15 bases between them. The CDR3 extends over 14 amino acids. The CDR3 loop reads CASRGPGEFYEQYF. CDR3 bases: TGTGCCAGCAGAGGTCCAGGGGAGTTCTACGAGCAGTACTTC. The full variable domain, in which reference TRBV5-4 and TRBJ2-7 provide the parts outside the CDR3, is ETGVTQSPTHLIKTRGQQVTLRCSSQSGHNTVSWYQQALGQGPQFIFQYYREEENGRGNFPPRFSGLQFPNYSSELNVNALELDDSALYLCASRGPGEFYEQYFGPGTRLTVT.